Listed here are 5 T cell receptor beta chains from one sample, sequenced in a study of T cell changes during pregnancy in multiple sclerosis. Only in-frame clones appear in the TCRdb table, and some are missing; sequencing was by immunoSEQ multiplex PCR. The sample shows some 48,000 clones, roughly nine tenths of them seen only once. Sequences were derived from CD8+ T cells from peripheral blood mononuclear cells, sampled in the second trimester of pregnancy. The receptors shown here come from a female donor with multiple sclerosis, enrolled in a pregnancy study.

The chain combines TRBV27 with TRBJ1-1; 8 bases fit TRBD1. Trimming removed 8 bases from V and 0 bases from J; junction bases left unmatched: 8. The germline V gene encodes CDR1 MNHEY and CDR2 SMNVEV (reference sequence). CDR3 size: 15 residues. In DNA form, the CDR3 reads TGTGCCAGCCGCGACAGGGGTGCGGTGAACACTGAAGCTTTCTTT. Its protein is CASRDRGAVNTEAFF.

The DNA of the CDR3 is TGTGCCAGCAATCCAGGGGTAAATCAGCCCCAGCATTTT. Its protein product is CASNPGVNQPQHF. The rearrangement uses TRBV6-1 and TRBJ1-5, with D maybe TRBD1 (6 bases). This CDR3 region has 13 residues. Looked up from germline, CDR1 is MNHNS and CDR2 is SASEGT. Trimming took off 7 bases at V and 4 bases at J, with 11 bases between the two ends.

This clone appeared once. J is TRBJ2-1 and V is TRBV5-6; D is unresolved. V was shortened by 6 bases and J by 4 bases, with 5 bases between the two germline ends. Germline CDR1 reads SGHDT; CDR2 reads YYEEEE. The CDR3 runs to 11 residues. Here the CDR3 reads CASKLYNEQFF. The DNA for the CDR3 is TGTGCCAGCAAACTGTACAATGAGCAGTTCTTC.

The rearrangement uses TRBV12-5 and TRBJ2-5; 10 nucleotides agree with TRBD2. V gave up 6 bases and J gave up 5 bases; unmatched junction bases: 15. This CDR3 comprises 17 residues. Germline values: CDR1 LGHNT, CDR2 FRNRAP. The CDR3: CASGPPGLALDGETQYF. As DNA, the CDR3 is TGTGCTAGTGGACCGCCGGGACTAGCGTTAGACGGGGAGACCCAGTACTTC. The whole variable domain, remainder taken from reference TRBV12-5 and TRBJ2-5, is DARVTQTPRHKVTEMGQEVTMRCQPILGHNTVFWYRQTMMQGLELLAYFRNRAPLDDSGMPKDRFSAEMPDATLATLKIQPSEPRDSAVYFCASGPPGLALDGETQYFGPGTRLLVL.

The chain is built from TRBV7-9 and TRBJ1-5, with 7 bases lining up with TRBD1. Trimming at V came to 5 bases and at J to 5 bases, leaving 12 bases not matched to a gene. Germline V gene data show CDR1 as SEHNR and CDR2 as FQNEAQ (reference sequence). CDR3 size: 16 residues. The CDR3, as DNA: TGTGCCAGCAGCCCAGGGGACAGCTTTGTGGATCAGCCCCAGCATTTT. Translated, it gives CASSPGDSFVDQPQHF.